This T cell receptor beta chain was observed in a study of regulatory T cells in long-lasting Graves disease. Study as a whole: Graves' patients with a new diagnosis had received antithyroid drugs under 3 months.

Study-wide results and limits: Lower TCR diversity was seen in persistent Graves' patients than in newly diagnosed ones.

Building the TCR beta libraries relied on iRepertoire HTBI primers, and CDR3 regions underwent Arm-PCR. TCRdb ran MiXCR on the multiplex PCR reads and lists one entry per CDR3 protein. The sample lists about 470,000 distinct CDR3 sequences, roughly 16% occurring once. Time point denoted: newly diagnosed GD, antithyroid drugs for less than 3 months. RNA from PBMCs was the source of the TCR library. EDTA tubes received approximately 9 milliliters of collected peripheral blood. The trim removed 4 bases at V and 5 bases at J, leaving 10 bases unmatched. The CDR3 loop spans 16 amino acids. Germline assignment: CDR1 SNHLY and CDR2 FYNNEI. Note on this clonotype: No antigen is known for it.

The data were also submitted as part of a second study, on T cells in Graves' hyperthyroidism and ophthalmopathy.

This receptor was obtained from a man aged 40-49 years with Graves disease. The chain employs TRBV2 and TRBJ2-5, with TRBD1 identical over 10 bases. Sequenced here: peripheral blood mononuclear cells (PBMCs), sampled at new diagnosis, from a patient treated with antithyroid drugs. In DNA, the CDR3 is TGTGCCAGCAGTGGGGGTAGACAGGGGGCGTGGGAGACCCAGTACTTC. Its protein is CASSGGRQGAWETQYF. Together with reference TRBV2 and TRBJ2-5, the CDR3 gives the full variable domain: EPEVTQTPSHQVTQMGQEVILRCVPISNHLYFYWYRQILGQKVEFLVSFYNNEISEKSEIFDDQFSVERPDGSNFTLKIRSTKLEDSAMYFCASSGGRQGAWETQYFGPGTRLLVL.